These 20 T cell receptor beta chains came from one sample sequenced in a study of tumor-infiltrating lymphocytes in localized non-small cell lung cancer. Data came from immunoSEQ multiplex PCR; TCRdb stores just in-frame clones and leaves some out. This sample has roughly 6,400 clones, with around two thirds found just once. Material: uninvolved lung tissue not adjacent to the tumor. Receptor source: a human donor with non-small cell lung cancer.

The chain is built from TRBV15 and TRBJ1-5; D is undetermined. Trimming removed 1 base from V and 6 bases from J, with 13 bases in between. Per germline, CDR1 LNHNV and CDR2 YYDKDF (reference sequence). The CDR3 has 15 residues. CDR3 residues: CATSRAGINSQPQHF. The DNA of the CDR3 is TGTGCCACCAGCAGAGCGGGAATAAATTCTCAGCCCCAGCATTTT.

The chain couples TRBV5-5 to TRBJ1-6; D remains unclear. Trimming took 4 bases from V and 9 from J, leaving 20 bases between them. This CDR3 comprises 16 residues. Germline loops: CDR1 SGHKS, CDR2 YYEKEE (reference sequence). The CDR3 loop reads CASSPLSDPEVSPLHF. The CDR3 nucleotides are TGTGCCAGCAGCCCCCTTAGTGATCCCGAGGTTTCACCCCTCCACTTT.

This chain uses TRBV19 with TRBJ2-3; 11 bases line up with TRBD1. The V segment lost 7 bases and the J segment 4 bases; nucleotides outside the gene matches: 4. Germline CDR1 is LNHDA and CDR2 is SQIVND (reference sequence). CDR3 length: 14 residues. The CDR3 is CASNTGQGADTQYF. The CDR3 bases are TGTGCCAGTAATACGGGACAGGGGGCAGATACGCAGTATTTT. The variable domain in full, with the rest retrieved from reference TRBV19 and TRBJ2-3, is DGGITQSPKYLFRKEGQNVTLSCEQNLNHDAMYWYRQDPGQGLRLIYYSQIVNDFQKGDIAEGYSVSREKKESFPLTVTSAQKNPTAFYLCASNTGQGADTQYFGPGTRLTVL.

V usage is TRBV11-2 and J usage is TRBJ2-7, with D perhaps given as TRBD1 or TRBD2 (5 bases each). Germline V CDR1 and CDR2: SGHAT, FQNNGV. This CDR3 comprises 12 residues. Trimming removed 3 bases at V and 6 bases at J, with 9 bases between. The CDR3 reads CASSFRDVEQYF. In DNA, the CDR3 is TGTGCCAGCAGCTTCAGGGACGTCGAGCAGTACTTC.

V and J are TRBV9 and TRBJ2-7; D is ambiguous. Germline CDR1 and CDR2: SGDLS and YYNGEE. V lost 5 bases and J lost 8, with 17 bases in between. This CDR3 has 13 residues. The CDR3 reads CASSERLSAKQYF. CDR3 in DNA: TGTGCCAGCAGTGAAAGGCTCTCCGCTAAGCAGTACTTC.

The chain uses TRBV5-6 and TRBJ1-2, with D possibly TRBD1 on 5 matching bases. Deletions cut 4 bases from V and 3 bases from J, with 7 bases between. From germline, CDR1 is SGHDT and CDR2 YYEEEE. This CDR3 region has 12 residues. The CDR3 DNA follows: TGTGCCAGCAGCAAACAGGACTATGGCTACACCTTC. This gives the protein CASSKQDYGYTF.

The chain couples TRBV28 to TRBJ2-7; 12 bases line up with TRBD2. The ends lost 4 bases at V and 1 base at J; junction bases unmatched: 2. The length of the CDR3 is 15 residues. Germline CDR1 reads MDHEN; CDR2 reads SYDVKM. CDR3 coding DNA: TGTGCCAGCAGTTCCGGGACTAGCGGGTCCTACGAGCAGTACTTC. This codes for CASSSGTSGSYEQYF.

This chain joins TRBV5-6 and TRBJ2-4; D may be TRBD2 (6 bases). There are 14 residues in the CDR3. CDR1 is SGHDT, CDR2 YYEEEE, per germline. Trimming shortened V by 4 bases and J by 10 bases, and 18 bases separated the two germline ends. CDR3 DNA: TGTGCCAGCAGCGGGACGAAGACGGGGAGGATTCAGTACTTC. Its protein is CASSGTKTGRIQYF.

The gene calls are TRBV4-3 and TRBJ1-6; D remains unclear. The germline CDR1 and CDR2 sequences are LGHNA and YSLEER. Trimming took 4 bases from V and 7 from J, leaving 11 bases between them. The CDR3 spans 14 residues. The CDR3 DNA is TGCGCCAGCAGCCTACGAGACGGAAATTCACCCCTCCACTTT. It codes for CASSLRDGNSPLHF.

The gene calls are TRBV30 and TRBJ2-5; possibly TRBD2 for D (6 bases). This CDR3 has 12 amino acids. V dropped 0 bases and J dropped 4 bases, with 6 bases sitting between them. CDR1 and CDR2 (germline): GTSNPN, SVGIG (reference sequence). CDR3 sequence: CAWSVGGETQYF. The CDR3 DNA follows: TGTGCCTGGAGTGTGGGGGGAGAGACCCAGTACTTC.

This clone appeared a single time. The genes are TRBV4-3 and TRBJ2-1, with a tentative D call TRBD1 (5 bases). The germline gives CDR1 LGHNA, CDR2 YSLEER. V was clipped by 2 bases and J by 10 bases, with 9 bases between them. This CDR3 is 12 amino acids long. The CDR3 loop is CASSQTTGEQFF. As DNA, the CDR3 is TGCGCCAGCAGCCAAACAACAGGAGAGCAGTTCTTC.

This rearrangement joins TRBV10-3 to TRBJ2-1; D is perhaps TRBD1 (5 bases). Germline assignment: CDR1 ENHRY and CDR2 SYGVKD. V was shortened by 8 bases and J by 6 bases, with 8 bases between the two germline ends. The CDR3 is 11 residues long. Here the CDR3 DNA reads TGTGCCATCTCTGGGGCCAATGAGCAGTTCTTC. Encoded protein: CAISGANEQFF.

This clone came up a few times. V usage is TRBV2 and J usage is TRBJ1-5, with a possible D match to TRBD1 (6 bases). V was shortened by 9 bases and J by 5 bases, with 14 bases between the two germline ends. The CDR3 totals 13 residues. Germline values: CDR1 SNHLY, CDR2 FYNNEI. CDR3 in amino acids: CASSRDTYQPQHF. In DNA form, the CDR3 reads TGTGCCAGTTCCCGGGACACTTATCAGCCCCAGCATTTT.

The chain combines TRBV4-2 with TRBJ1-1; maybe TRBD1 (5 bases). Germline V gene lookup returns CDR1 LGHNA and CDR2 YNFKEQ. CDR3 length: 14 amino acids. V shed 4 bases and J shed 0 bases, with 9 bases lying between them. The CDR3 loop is CASSLTDMNTEAFF. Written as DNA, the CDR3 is TGTGCCAGCAGCCTAACGGACATGAACACTGAAGCTTTCTTT.

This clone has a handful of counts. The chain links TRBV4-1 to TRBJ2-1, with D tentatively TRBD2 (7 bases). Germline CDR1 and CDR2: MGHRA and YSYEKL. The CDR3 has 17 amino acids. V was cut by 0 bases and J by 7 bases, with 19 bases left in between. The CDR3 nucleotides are TGCGCCAGCAGCCAAGACATGTCCGGGGGGCTTAGGAATGAGCAGTTCTTC. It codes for CASSQDMSGGLRNEQFF.

The CDR3: CSVGFEAGETQYF. The CDR3 nucleotides read TGCAGCGTTGGGTTCGAAGCGGGGGAGACCCAGTACTTC. The genes are TRBV29-1 and TRBJ2-5; 7 nucleotides agree with TRBD2. CDR1 SQVTM and CDR2 ANQGSEA come from the germline V gene. CDR3 size: 13 residues. J gave up 5 bases and V 4 bases, and 7 bases lay outside the gene matches.

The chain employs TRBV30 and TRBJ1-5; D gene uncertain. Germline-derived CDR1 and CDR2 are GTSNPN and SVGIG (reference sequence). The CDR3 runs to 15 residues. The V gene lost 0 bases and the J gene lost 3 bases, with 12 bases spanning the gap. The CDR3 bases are TGTGCCTGGAGTGTACACGGAGGGAACAATCAGCCCCAGCATTTT. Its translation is CAWSVHGGNNQPQHF.

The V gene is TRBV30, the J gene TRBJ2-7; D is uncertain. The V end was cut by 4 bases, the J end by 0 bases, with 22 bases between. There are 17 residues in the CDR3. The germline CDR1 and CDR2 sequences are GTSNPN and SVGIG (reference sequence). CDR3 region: CAWKPSTDPRLSYEQYF. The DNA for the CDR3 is TGTGCCTGGAAACCATCGACTGACCCACGTCTCTCCTACGAGCAGTACTTC. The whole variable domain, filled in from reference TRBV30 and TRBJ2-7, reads SQTIHQWPATLVQPVGSPLSLECTVEGTSNPNLYWYRQAAGRGLQLLFYSVGIGQISSEVPQNLSASRPQDRQFILSSKKLLLSDSGFYLCAWKPSTDPRLSYEQYFGPGTRLTVT.

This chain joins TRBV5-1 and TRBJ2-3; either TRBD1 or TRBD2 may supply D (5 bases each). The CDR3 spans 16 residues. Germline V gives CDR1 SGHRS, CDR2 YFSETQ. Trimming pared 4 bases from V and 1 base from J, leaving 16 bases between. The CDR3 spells CASSLYGGHGTDTQYF. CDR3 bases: TGCGCCAGCAGCCTTTATGGGGGTCACGGCACAGATACGCAGTATTTT.

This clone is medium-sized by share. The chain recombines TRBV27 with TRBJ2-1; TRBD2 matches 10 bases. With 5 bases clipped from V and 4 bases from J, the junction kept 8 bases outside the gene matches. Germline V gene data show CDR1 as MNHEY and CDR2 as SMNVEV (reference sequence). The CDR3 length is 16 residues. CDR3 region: CASSTYLAGAYNEQFF. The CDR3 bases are TGTGCCAGCAGTACCTACCTAGCGGGAGCTTACAATGAGCAGTTCTTC.